The 22 T cell receptor beta chains below were found in one sample sequenced in a study of blood T cell repertoires in COVID-19 (dated by TCRdb to about 2020). Libraries were constructed by the immunoSEQ multiplex PCR assay. The clones in this table, taken by TCRdb from immuneACCESS, are in-frame only. Not every clone is retained; where verified, under half of the shortfall comes from an unresolved V gene, and the cause of the rest is unknown. This sample has more than 150,000 clones in its table, and 85% to 90% of those were observed once. The ten biggest clones cover about 0.66% of the sample. Source material: peripheral blood. The receptors derive from a man aged 45 to 65 with acute or convalescent COVID-19.

This clone has only a few counts. This chain connects TRBV19 to TRBJ2-5, with 7 bases fitting TRBD1. The CDR3 loop spans 13 amino acids. J was trimmed by 4 bases and V by 5 bases; bases with no gene match: 4. CDR1 LNHDA and CDR2 SQIVND come from the germline V gene (reference sequence). The CDR3 loop reads CASSRQGGETQYF. As DNA, the CDR3 is TGTGCCAGTAGTCGACAGGGCGGAGAGACCCAGTACTTC.

A few counts support this clone. V gene TRBV18 combines with J gene TRBJ1-6, with D unclear. The CDR3 consists of 16 residues. Germline CDR1 reads KGHSH; CDR2 reads LQKENI. V lost 3 bases and J lost 0, with 9 bases in between. The CDR3 sequence: CASSPPPGSYNSPLHF. The CDR3 DNA follows: TGTGCCAGCTCACCTCCCCCGGGCTCCTATAATTCACCCCTCCACTTT.

The J gene is TRBJ2-5, the V gene TRBV9; 7 bases match TRBD1. The CDR3 is made up of 13 amino acids. With V trimmed by 4 bases and J by 9 bases, 9 bases remained unmatched. The germline V gene has CDR1 SGDLS and CDR2 YYNGEE. CDR3 sequence reads: CASSTTGQGAQYF. In DNA, the CDR3 is TGTGCCAGCAGCACTACAGGGCAGGGGGCCCAGTACTTC.

The rearrangement joins TRBV29-1 to TRBJ1-5; TRBD1 matches at 7 bases. CDR3 length: 13 amino acids. The germline gives CDR1 SQVTM, CDR2 ANQGSEA. J was trimmed by 5 bases and V by 6 bases; bases with no gene match: 7. CDR3 nucleotide sequence: TGCAGCGTCAGAACAGGGGCGGATCAGCCCCAGCATTTT. Its protein is CSVRTGADQPQHF.

The chain is built from TRBV29-1 and TRBJ1-2; 7 positions match TRBD1. CDR3 size: 14 residues. CDR1 is SQVTM, CDR2 ANQGSEA, per germline. J lost 4 bases, V lost 6 bases, and 11 bases had no gene match. Here the CDR3 reads CSVDSPGQIYGYTF. In nucleotides, the CDR3 is TGCAGCGTCGACTCCCCGGGACAGATCTATGGCTACACCTTC.

The chain uses TRBV7-9 and TRBJ1-6; D is uncertain. This CDR3 comprises 13 residues. Germline CDR1 reads SEHNR; CDR2 reads FQNEAQ (reference sequence). V shed 1 base and J shed 8 bases, with 6 bases lying between them. The CDR3 nucleotides read TGTGCCAGCAGCTTAGTGAGGGATTCACCCCTCCACTTT. It encodes CASSLVRDSPLHF.

The rearrangement links TRBV9 to TRBJ1-4; D ambiguous. This CDR3 is built from 16 residues. V lost 0 bases, J lost 0 bases, and 9 bases lay in between. Germline CDR1 SGDLS, CDR2 YYNGEE. CDR3 in DNA: TGTGCCAGCAGCGTAGAGCCGGTTGCAACTAATGAAAAACTGTTTTTT. As protein: CASSVEPVATNEKLFF.

This clone was picked up one time. The chain joins TRBV7-2 to TRBJ2-3, with TRBD2 identical over 11 bases. The CDR3 runs 18 residues. CDR1 is SGHTA and CDR2 is FQGNSA in the germline V gene. With 5 bases clipped from V and 0 bases from J, the junction kept 10 bases outside the gene matches. CDR3 in DNA: TGTGCCAGCAGCGTGAGCGGTACTAGCGGGGGTAGCACAGATACGCAGTATTTT. Translating it yields CASSVSGTSGGSTDTQYF.

This clone has only a few counts. This chain uses TRBV7-9 with TRBJ1-5, with D perhaps matching TRBD1 (5 bases). This CDR3 is 14 amino acids long. The V end lost 5 bases, the J end lost 0 bases, and 8 bases lay between the germline ends. Germline CDR1 is SEHNR and CDR2 is FQNEAQ (reference sequence). The CDR3 sequence is CASSGRASNQPQHF. The CDR3, as DNA: TGTGCCAGCAGCGGCAGGGCTAGCAATCAGCCCCAGCATTTT.

The chain couples TRBV19 to TRBJ2-6; D is uncertain. CDR3 length: 15 residues. The germline V gene encodes CDR1 LNHDA and CDR2 SQIVND (reference sequence). Trimming pared 1 base from V and 3 bases from J, leaving 7 bases between. In DNA, the CDR3 is TGTGCCAGTAGTATAGTAGGAGATGGGGCCAACGTCCTGACTTTC. Encoded protein: CASSIVGDGANVLTF.

This chain connects TRBV2 to TRBJ1-3, with 7 bases fitting TRBD1. The CDR3 spans 13 residues. The germline V gene encodes CDR1 SNHLY and CDR2 FYNNEI. The trim removed 3 bases at V and 6 bases at J, leaving 2 bases unmatched. The CDR3 reads CASSDGTVNTIYF. The CDR3 DNA reads as TGTGCCAGCAGTGATGGGACAGTAAACACCATATATTTT.

The rearrangement uses TRBV29-1 and TRBJ2-3; the match to TRBD2 covers 16 bases. The J segment lost 4 bases and the V segment lost 8 bases, leaving 3 bases of the junction unmatched. Germline-derived CDR1 and CDR2 are SQVTM and ANQGSEA. CDR3 length: 14 amino acids. This CDR3 reads CSLGTSGRADTQYF. CDR3 nucleotides: TGCAGCTTGGGGACTAGCGGGAGGGCAGATACGCAGTATTTT.

The chain uses TRBV3-1 (or the pseudogene TRBV3-2) and TRBJ2-2, with no clear D. V dropped 4 bases and J dropped 8 bases, with 5 bases sitting between them. In germline, CDR1 is LGHDT, CDR2 YNNKEL (reference sequence). The CDR3 has 11 amino acids. CDR3 region: CASSLQGELFF. The CDR3 DNA reads TGTGCCAGCAGCCTCCAAGGGGAGCTGTTTTTT.

J is TRBJ2-5 and V is TRBV5-4; D perhaps matches TRBD1 (6 bases). The germline V gene has CDR1 SGHNT and CDR2 YYREEE (reference sequence). Trimming removed 4 bases at V and 2 bases at J, with 15 bases between. There are 15 residues in the CDR3. CDR3 DNA: TGTGCCAGCAGCCCCCGAAATACAGGGCAAGAGACCCAGTACTTC. Protein: CASSPRNTGQETQYF.

The genes are TRBV28 and TRBJ2-2, with unresolved D. Germline lookup yields CDR1 MDHEN and CDR2 SYDVKM. The CDR3 spans 13 residues. V was shortened by 10 bases and J by 4 bases, with 13 bases between the two germline ends. CDR3 nucleotide sequence: TGTGCCACGCAATGGCGGATCACCGGGGAGCTGTTTTTT. This translates into CATQWRITGELFF. The variable domain in full, completed from reference TRBV28 and TRBJ2-2, reads DVKVTQSSRYLVKRTGEKVFLECVQDMDHENMFWYRQDPGLGLRLIYFSYDVKMKEKGDIPEGYSVSREKKERFSLILESASTNQTSMYLCATQWRITGELFFGEGSRLTVL.

This clone was counted a few times. CDR3: CASSGPGQGSSYEQYF. The CDR3 bases are TGTGCCAGCAGTGGCCCGGGACAGGGGAGCTCCTACGAGCAGTACTTC. The genes are TRBV2 and TRBJ2-7; 10 positions match TRBD1. The CDR3 spans 16 residues. Germline V gives CDR1 SNHLY, CDR2 FYNNEI. With V trimmed by 4 bases and J by 0 bases, 6 bases remained unmatched.

The rearrangement links TRBV15 to TRBJ2-7; tentatively, D is TRBD2 (5 bases). V gave up 0 bases and J gave up 5 bases, with 20 bases separating them. The germline gives CDR1 LNHNV, CDR2 YYDKDF (reference sequence). This CDR3 is 17 amino acids long. For the CDR3, the DNA is TGTGCCACCAGCAGAGATGGTCGGGGTTCTAGCCGCAACGAGCAGTACTTC. It encodes CATSRDGRGSSRNEQYF.

V and J are TRBV4-1 and TRBJ1-6; 8 positions agree with TRBD1. The V gene end was trimmed by 0 bases and the J gene end by 5 bases; junction bases not matched to a gene: 12. Germline CDR1 MGHRA, CDR2 YSYEKL. This CDR3 comprises 19 residues. CDR3 sequence: CASSQEMTGQGGDNSPLHF. Here the CDR3 DNA reads TGCGCCAGCAGCCAAGAGATGACAGGACAGGGCGGCGATAATTCACCCCTCCACTTT.

With regard to this clone: An end of the junction differs from the germline gene, which may be a read error. This sequence joins TRBV11-2 and TRBJ2-7; 10 bases are a match to TRBD2. This CDR3 has 15 residues. Looked up from germline, CDR1 is SGHAT and CDR2 is FQNNGV. The CDR3 nucleotides are TGTGCCAGCAGCTCCTCTAGCGGGAGCTCCCACGAGCAGTACTTC. It translates to CASSSSSGSSHEQYF.

The chain recombines TRBV29-1 with TRBJ2-1; 8 bases map to TRBD2. V dropped 6 bases and J dropped 5; count of bases not matched to a gene: 9. This CDR3 has 14 amino acids. Germline V gene sequence: CDR1 SQVTM, CDR2 ANQGSEA. CDR3 residues: CSVNAGLVDNEQFF. The DNA of the CDR3 is TGCAGCGTCAACGCGGGACTAGTAGACAATGAGCAGTTCTTC.

Only one count was recorded for this clone. The CDR3 spells CATSRDWGQGAPGYTF. The CDR3 coding sequence is TGTGCCACCAGCAGAGATTGGGGACAGGGGGCGCCGGGCTACACCTTC. The chain uses TRBV15 and TRBJ1-2; the match to TRBD1 covers 12 bases. Trimming cost V 0 bases and J 8 bases; bases outside gene matches: 7. The CDR3 loop spans 16 amino acids. Germline lookup yields CDR1 LNHNV and CDR2 YYDKDF (reference sequence).

The V gene is TRBV28, the J gene TRBJ2-1, with 8 bases lining up with TRBD2. Unmatched junction bases numbered 16, after V lost 6 bases and J lost 9 bases. The CDR3 totals 16 residues. Germline CDR1 MDHEN, CDR2 SYDVKM. CDR3 sequence reads: CASSRWERGTWGEQFF. DNA of the CDR3: TGTGCCAGCAGCCGCTGGGAGCGGGGGACATGGGGTGAGCAGTTCTTC.